Reported below is one TCR beta chain. Its antigen is not identified. The table came from immunoSEQ multiplex PCR; TCRdb's copy has only in-frame clones and leaves some out. The sample lists 25,000 to 40,000 clones, 70% seen once, with 3.5% to 4.5% in the top ten. The sample is drawn from a study of radiotherapy plus CTLA-4 blockade in lung cancer. Points from the study as a whole: Tumor-derived TCR clones expanded in blood after radiotherapy plus ipilimumab. Reports state that early shifts in blood T cell clones, with interferon-beta, best predicted response.

With 0 bases removed from V and 3 bases from J, the gap between germline ends came to 9 bases. Germline values: CDR1 LGHNA, CDR2 YSLEER. The CDR3 spans 15 residues. Chemo-refractory metastatic non-small-cell lung cancer patients underwent focal radiation alongside CTLA-4 blockade with ipilimumab. V is TRBV4-3 and J is TRBJ1-5; D is unclear. This TCR came from a human donor with non-small cell lung cancer who had stable disease on radiotherapy plus ipilimumab. The specimen comprised peripheral blood, sampled from a patient treated with radiotherapy plus ipilimumab. The CDR3 spells CASSQDRTDNQPQHF. CDR3 in DNA: TGCGCCAGCAGCCAAGATAGGACGGACAATCAGCCCCAGCATTTT.